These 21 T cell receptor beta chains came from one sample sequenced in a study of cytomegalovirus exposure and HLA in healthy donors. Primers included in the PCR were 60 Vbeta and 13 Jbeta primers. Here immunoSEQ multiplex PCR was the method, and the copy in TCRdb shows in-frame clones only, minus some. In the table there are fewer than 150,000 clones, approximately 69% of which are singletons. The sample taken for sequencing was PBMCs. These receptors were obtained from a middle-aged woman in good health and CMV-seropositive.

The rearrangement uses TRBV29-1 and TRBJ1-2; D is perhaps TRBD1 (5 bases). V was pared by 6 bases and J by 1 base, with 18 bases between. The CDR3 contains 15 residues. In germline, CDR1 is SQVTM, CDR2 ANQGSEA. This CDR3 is CSVLLGGESNYGYTF. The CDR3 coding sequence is TGCAGCGTGCTGCTGGGGGGGGAAAGTAACTATGGCTACACCTTC.

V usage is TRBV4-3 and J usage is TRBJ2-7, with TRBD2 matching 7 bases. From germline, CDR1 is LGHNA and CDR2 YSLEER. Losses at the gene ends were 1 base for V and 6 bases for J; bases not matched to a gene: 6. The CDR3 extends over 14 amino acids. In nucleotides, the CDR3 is TGCGCCAGCAGCCAAGTCCTTGGGGGGGGCGAGCAGTACTTC. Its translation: CASSQVLGGGEQYF.

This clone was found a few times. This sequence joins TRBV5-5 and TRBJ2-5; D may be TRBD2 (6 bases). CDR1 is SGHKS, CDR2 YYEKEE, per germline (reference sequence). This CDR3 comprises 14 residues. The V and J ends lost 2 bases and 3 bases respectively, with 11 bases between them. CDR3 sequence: CASSFMGGEETQYF. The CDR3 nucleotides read TGTGCCAGCAGCTTTATGGGGGGAGAAGAGACCCAGTACTTC.

The CDR3 bases are TGTGCCAGCAGCCCCACGGGCTACGAGCAGTACTTC. Protein sequence: CASSPTGYEQYF. The gene calls are TRBV6-1 and TRBJ2-7; D not resolved. Germline V CDR1 and CDR2: MNHNS, SASEGT. Trimming cost V 6 bases and J 3 bases, with 9 bases left between them. The CDR3 is 12 amino acids.

Here the CDR3 reads CASSGRLTTNEQFF. The CDR3 coding sequence is TGTGCCAGCAGCGGGAGGCTCACCACCAATGAGCAGTTCTTC. The rearrangement links TRBV2 to TRBJ2-1, with 7 bases matching TRBD2. The junction had 8 bases not matched to a gene; V was cut back by 6 bases and J by 6 bases. This CDR3 has 14 residues. CDR1 is SNHLY and CDR2 is FYNNEI in the germline V gene.

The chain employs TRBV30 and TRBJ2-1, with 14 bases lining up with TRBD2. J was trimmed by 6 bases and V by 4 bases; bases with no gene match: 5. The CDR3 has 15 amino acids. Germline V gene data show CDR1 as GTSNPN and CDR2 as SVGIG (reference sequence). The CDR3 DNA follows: TGTGCCTGGATAGGGACTAGCGGGAGACCCAATGAGCAGTTCTTC. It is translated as CAWIGTSGRPNEQFF.

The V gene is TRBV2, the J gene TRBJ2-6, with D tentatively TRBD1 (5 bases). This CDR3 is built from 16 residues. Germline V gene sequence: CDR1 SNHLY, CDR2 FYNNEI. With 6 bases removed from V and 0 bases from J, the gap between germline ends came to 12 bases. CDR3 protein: CASRLGHLSGANVLTF. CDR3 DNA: TGTGCCAGCAGATTAGGACACCTCTCTGGGGCCAACGTCCTGACTTTC.

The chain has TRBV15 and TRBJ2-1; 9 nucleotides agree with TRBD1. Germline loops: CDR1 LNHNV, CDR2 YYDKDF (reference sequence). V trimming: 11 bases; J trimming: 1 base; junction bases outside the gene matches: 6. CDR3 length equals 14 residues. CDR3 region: CASGTGFSYNEQFF. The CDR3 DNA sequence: TGTGCCTCCGGGACAGGGTTTTCCTACAATGAGCAGTTCTTC.

The CDR3 is CASSFAETQYF. CDR3 nucleotide sequence: TGTGCCAGCAGTTTTGCGGAGACCCAGTACTTC. V usage is TRBV27 and J usage is TRBJ2-5; D not resolved. With 3 bases removed from V and 5 bases from J, the gap between germline ends came to 4 bases. Germline CDR1 is MNHEY and CDR2 is SMNVEV (reference sequence). This CDR3 is built from 11 residues.

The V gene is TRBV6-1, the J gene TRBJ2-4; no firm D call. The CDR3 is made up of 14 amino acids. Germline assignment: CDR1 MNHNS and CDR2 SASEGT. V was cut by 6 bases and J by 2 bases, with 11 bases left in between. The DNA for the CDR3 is TGTGCCAGCAGAGAATCTAGGACCAAAAACATTCAGTACTTC. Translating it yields CASRESRTKNIQYF.

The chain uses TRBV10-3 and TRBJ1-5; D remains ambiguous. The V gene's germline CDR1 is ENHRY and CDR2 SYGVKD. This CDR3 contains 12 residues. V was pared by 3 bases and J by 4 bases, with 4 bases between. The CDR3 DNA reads TGTGCCATCAGTGACTTAAATCAGCCCCAGCATTTT. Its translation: CAISDLNQPQHF.

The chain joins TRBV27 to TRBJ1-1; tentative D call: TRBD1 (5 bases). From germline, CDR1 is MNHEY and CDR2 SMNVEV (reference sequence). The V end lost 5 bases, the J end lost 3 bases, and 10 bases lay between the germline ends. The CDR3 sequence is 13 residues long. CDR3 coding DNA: TGTGCCAGCAGTGGGGCGGGGTACACTGAAGCTTTCTTT. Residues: CASSGAGYTEAFF.

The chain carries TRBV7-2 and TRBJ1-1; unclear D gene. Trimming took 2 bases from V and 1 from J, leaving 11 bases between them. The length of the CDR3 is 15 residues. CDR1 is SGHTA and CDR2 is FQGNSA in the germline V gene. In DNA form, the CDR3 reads TGTGCCAGCAGCTTAACGTCACAGCCGAACACTGAAGCTTTCTTT. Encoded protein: CASSLTSQPNTEAFF.

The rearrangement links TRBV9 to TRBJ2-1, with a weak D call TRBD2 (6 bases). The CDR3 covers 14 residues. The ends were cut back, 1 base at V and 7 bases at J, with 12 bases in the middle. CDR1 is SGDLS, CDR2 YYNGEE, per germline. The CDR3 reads CASSVRGSGNEQFF. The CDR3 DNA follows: TGTGCCAGCAGCGTACGGGGGAGTGGGAATGAGCAGTTCTTC.

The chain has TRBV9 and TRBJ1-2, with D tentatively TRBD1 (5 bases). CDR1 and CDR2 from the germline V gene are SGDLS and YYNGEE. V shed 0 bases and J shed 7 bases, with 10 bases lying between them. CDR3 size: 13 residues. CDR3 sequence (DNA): TGTGCCAGCAGCGTAGGGGAAGGGGTTGGCTACACCTTC. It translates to CASSVGEGVGYTF.

Here the CDR3 reads CASSSLRGQTLSNQPQHF. Written as DNA, the CDR3 is TGTGCCAGCAGCTCCTTGCGAGGACAGACCCTGAGCAATCAGCCCCAGCATTTT. This rearrangement joins TRBV5-6 to TRBJ1-5; D is possibly TRBD1 (6 bases). This CDR3 contains 18 residues. V lost 3 bases and J lost 1, with 20 bases in between. Looked up from germline, CDR1 is SGHDT and CDR2 is YYEEEE.

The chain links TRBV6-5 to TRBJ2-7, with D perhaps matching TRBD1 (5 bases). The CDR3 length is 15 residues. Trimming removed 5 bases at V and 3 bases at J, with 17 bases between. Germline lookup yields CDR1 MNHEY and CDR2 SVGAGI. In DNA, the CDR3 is TGTGCCAGCAGTATCCCGAGGCAGGGAATCTACGAGCAGTACTTC. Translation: CASSIPRQGIYEQYF.

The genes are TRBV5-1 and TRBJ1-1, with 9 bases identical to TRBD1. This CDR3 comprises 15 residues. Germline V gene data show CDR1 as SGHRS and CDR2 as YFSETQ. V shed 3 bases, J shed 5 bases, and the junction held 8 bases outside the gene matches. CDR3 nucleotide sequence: TGCGCCAGCAGCTACCACAGGGGGCGAGGGACTGAAGCTTTCTTT. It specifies CASSYHRGRGTEAFF.

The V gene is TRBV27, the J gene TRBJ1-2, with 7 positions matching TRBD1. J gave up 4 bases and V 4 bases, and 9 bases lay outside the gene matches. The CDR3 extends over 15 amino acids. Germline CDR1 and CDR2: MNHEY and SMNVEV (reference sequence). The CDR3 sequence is CASSSTGAPVYGYTF. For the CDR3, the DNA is TGTGCCAGCAGTTCCACAGGGGCCCCGGTCTATGGCTACACCTTC.

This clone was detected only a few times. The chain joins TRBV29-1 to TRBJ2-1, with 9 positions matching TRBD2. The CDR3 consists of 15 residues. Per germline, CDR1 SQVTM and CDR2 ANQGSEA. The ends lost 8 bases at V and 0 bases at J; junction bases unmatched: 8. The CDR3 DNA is TGCAGCACCGGGACTAGCCCCAGCTCCTACAATGAGCAGTTCTTC. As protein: CSTGTSPSSYNEQFF.

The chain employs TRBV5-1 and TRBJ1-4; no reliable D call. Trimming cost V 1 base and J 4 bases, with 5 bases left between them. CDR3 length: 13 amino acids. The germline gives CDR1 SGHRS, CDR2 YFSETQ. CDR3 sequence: CASSLTINEKLFF. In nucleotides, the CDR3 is TGCGCCAGCAGCTTGACTATTAATGAAAAACTGTTTTTT. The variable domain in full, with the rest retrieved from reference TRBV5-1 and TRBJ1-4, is KAGVTQTPRYLIKTRGQQVTLSCSPISGHRSVSWYQQTPGQGLQFLFEYFSETQRNKGNFPGRFSGRQFSNSRSEMNVSTLELGDSALYLCASSLTINEKLFFGSGTQLSVL.